This TCR beta chain stems from a study of T-cell memory formation after mild COVID-19. Using constant-segment primers, 5'RACE produced TCR alpha and TCR beta cDNA libraries carrying sample barcodes and UMIs. MiXCR, run by TCRdb on the 5' RACE reads, gives a single entry per CDR3 protein. The sample consists of 250,000 to 400,000 distinct CDR3 sequences, approximately 15% of them appearing once. In its sample, this clonotype was seen many times. Deletions cut 2 bases from V and 4 bases from J, with 11 bases between. The germline CDR1 and CDR2 sequences are LGHNA and YNFKEQ. The CDR3 has 14 amino acids.

The TCR sequence derives from a man aged 18 to 30 who had mild COVID-19 (a few samples of this study predate the infection). Cell type and time point are not known. The sequenced sample was PBMCs or a T cell subset sorted from them (not recorded which). The V and J genes are TRBV4-2 and TRBJ2-5; D is possibly TRBD2 (6 bases). Here the CDR3 reads CASSQRGSGETQYF. CDR3 coding DNA: TGTGCCAGCAGCCAAAGAGGTAGCGGAGAGACCCAGTACTTC.